A selection of T cell receptor beta chains follows, all from one sample in a study of technical replicates of blood from a handful of donors. The assay was immunoSEQ multiplex PCR, and TCRdb's table has in-frame clones only and misses some. The data hold 50,000 to 65,000 clones, with around 92% observed a single time. Sequenced sample: PBMCs. The receptors shown here come from a human donor in good health. Some clones in this sample may be carry-over from other donors' samples. CDR3s include the opening cysteine and the closing phenylalanine or tryptophan. A D gene is named only where the DNA matches it firmly. The size entry is marked missing in some rows and otherwise reads once, few, many or a size class.

CASSQDQFLREASEQYF TGTGCCAGCAGCCAAGATCAATTTTTGCGGGAGGCTAGCGAGCAGTACTTC 17 TRBJ2-7 TRBD2 NA TRBV4-2
CASSQAIGELSGANVLTF TGCGCCAGCAGCCAAGCGATAGGGGAACTCTCTGGGGCCAACGTCCTGACTTTC 18 TRBJ2-6 NA NA TRBV4-1
CAISGNSVNTEAFF TGTGCCATCAGTGGAAACTCTGTGAACACTGAAGCTTTCTTT 14 TRBJ1-1 NA NA TRBV10-3
CASSYVASGVYEQYF TGTGCCAGCAGTTACGTGGCTAGCGGTGTTTACGAGCAGTACTTC 15 TRBJ2-7 TRBD2 NA TRBV6-6
CASSLGDWEYF TGTGCCAGCAGCTTGGGGGACTGGGAATATTTT 11 TRBJ2-3 NA NA TRBV5-6
CASSRIREKLFF TGTGCCAGTAGCCGAATCCGGGAAAAACTGTTTTTT 12 TRBJ1-4 NA NA TRBV19
CASSAVPGQPQHF TGTGCCAGCAGTGCGGTCCCAGGGCAGCCCCAGCATTTT 13 TRBJ1-5 NA NA TRBV2
CASSSRTGNYNSPLHF TGTGCCAGCAGTTCCAGGACAGGAAACTATAATTCACCCCTCCACTTT 16 TRBJ1-6 TRBD1 NA TRBV27
CASSYSTGLETQYF TGTGCCAGCAGTTACTCGACAGGGTTAGAGACCCAGTACTTC 14 TRBJ2-5 TRBD1 NA TRBV6-5
CASSPQDGAGGDEQYF TGTGCCAGCAGCCCCCAGGATGGAGCGGGAGGGGACGAGCAGTACTTC 16 TRBJ2-7 TRBD2 NA TRBV7-8
CASSLFEGLNTEAFF TGTGCCAGCAGTCTCTTTGAGGGCCTGAACACTGAAGCTTTCTTT 15 TRBJ1-1 NA NA TRBV27
CASSLAGTSGQETQYF TGTGCCAGCAGCTTGGCCGGGACTAGCGGACAAGAGACCCAGTACTTC 16 TRBJ2-5 TRBD2 NA TRBV5-6
CAWSFGTFNEKLFF TGTGCCTGGAGTTTTGGGACTTTTAATGAAAAACTGTTTTTT 14 TRBJ1-4 NA NA TRBV30
CASSKIGGGDEKLFF TGTGCCAGCAGTAAAATAGGGGGCGGGGATGAAAAACTGTTTTTT 15 TRBJ1-4 TRBD1 NA TRBV6-1
CASSFSMGSGEGYTF TGTGCCAGCAGCTTTAGTATGGGGTCAGGGGAAGGCTACACCTTC 15 TRBJ1-2 NA NA TRBV7-6
CASSKELEGYGYTF TGTGCCAGCAGCAAAGAATTGGAGGGCTATGGCTACACCTTC 14 TRBJ1-2 NA NA TRBV21-1
CASSLGTGVQETQYF TGTGCCAGCAGCTTAGGGACAGGGGTCCAAGAGACCCAGTACTTC 15 TRBJ2-5 TRBD1 NA TRBV11-2
CASSVAGGTYEQYF TGTGCCAGCAGTGTAGCAGGGGGCACCTACGAGCAGTACTTC 14 TRBJ2-7 TRBD1 NA TRBV2
CASSLTGGRPLHF TGTGCCAGCAGCCTAACCGGGGGGCGACCCCTCCACTTT 13 TRBJ1-6 NA once TRBV7-9
CASSPGPASGGPMYF TGTGCCAGCAGCCCTGGTCCGGCTAGCGGGGGGCCCATGTACTTC 15 TRBJ2-5 TRBD2 NA TRBV7-3